The 18 T cell receptor beta chains below come from one sample, sequenced in a study of regulatory T cells in long-lasting Graves disease. Described time point: newly diagnosed GD, antithyroid drugs for less than 3 months. PBMC RNA was the source of the TCR library. The TCR beta library used iRepertoire HTBI primers with Arm-PCR amplification of CDR3. One entry per CDR3 protein results from TCRdb running MiXCR on the multiplex PCR reads. Here the sample spans fewer than 550,000 distinct CDR3 sequences, 15% to 20% being singletons. These data are also associated with another study on T cells in Graves' hyperthyroidism and ophthalmopathy.

The input for sequencing was peripheral blood mononuclear cells (PBMCs), taken at new diagnosis, from a patient treated with antithyroid drugs. Every receptor here comes from a woman aged 40-65 years with Graves disease.

This sequence joins TRBV10-2 and TRBJ1-1, with a tentative D call TRBD1 (5 bases). Trimming took 10 bases from V and 3 from J, leaving 24 bases between them. Germline V gives CDR1 WSHSY, CDR2 SAAADI. The CDR3 is 16 residues long. The CDR3 sequence is CATNQRAGLVYTEAFF. The CDR3 DNA sequence: TGCGCCACCAACCAGCGCGCAGGGCTGGTGTACACTGAAGCTTTCTTT.

This clonotype was seen many times. The chain joins TRBV28 to TRBJ1-5; D call uncertain. V lost 3 bases and J 5 bases, leaving 8 bases between the germline ends. Germline V gene data show CDR1 as MDHEN and CDR2 as SYDVKM. CDR3 length: 13 amino acids. The CDR3 protein is CASSFRGYQPQHF. The CDR3 DNA sequence: TGTGCCAGCAGTTTCCGAGGGTATCAGCCCCAGCATTTT.

This clonotype has only one observation. The rearrangement uses TRBV19 and TRBJ2-6; no reliable D call. The CDR3 contains 15 residues. Germline CDR1 and CDR2: LNHDA and SQIVND (reference sequence). V gave up 8 bases and J gave up 0 bases, with 11 bases separating them. CDR3 protein: CASLDGSSGANVLTF. CDR3 bases: TGTGCCAGTTTAGACGGATCCTCTGGGGCCAACGTCCTGACTTTC.

This clonotype has at least ten counts. The V call is TRBV2, the J call TRBJ2-1; 9 bases agree with TRBD1. The trim removed 7 bases at V and 2 bases at J, leaving 3 bases unmatched. The germline V gene has CDR1 SNHLY and CDR2 FYNNEI. This CDR3 is 14 amino acids long. The CDR3 loop is CASKDRGPYNEQFF. For the CDR3, the DNA is TGTGCCAGCAAGGACAGGGGCCCCTACAATGAGCAGTTCTTC.

The sample holds a few counts of this clonotype. The CDR3 DNA follows: TGTGCCAGCAGTTTCGGACGGCGGACTAGCGGGGGGCGGGATGAGCAGTTCTTC. It encodes CASSFGRRTSGGRDEQFF. The chain recombines TRBV28 with TRBJ2-1; 14 bases match TRBD2. After removal of 3 bases from V and 8 bases from J, the junction contained 12 bases not matched to a gene. CDR3 size: 18 residues. CDR1 and CDR2 from the germline V gene are MDHEN and SYDVKM. Looking up the rest from reference TRBV28 and TRBJ2-1 gives the full variable domain: DVKVTQSSRYLVKRTGEKVFLECVQDMDHENMFWYRQDPGLGLRLIYFSYDVKMKEKGDIPEGYSVSREKKERFSLILESASTNQTSMYLCASSFGRRTSGGRDEQFFGPGTRLTVL.

In this sample, this clonotype turned up many times. The chain recombines TRBV6-1 with TRBJ1-1, with D uncertain. Trimming took 2 bases from V and 2 from J, leaving 6 bases between them. CDR3 length: 13 residues. In germline, CDR1 is MNHNS, CDR2 SASEGT. The CDR3 region has the DNA TGTGCCAGCAGTGAAAGGACCAACACTGAAGCTTTCTTT. Its translation is CASSERTNTEAFF.

This clonotype was seen repeatedly, ten times or more. The CDR3 DNA is TGTGCCAGCAGCCAAGATCCCGCAGGGACTAACTATGGCTACACCTTC. This gives the protein CASSQDPAGTNYGYTF. This chain joins TRBV3-1 and TRBJ1-2; D might be TRBD1 (5 bases). The CDR3 is 16 amino acids. Germline V gene sequence: CDR1 LGHDT, CDR2 YNNKEL (reference sequence). The V end was cut by 0 bases, the J end by 0 bases, with 11 bases between.

This clonotype has ten or more counts. The chain joins TRBV2 to TRBJ2-7, with TRBD2 matching 10 bases. Per the germline V gene, CDR1 is SNHLY and CDR2 is FYNNEI. The CDR3 is 15 residues long. V gave up 6 bases and J gave up 2 bases; unmatched junction bases: 7. In DNA form, the CDR3 reads TGTGCCAGCAGCCCCCTAGCGGGGGACACCTACGAGCAGTACTTC. This codes for CASSPLAGDTYEQYF.

Many counts were recorded for this clonotype. This chain joins TRBV9 and TRBJ1-3; tentatively, D is TRBD1 (6 bases). From germline, CDR1 is SGDLS and CDR2 YYNGEE. The CDR3 is 13 amino acids. Trimming left V 6 bases short and J 0 bases short, with 7 bases between. The CDR3 protein is CASNRDSGNTIYF. In DNA, the CDR3 is TGTGCCAGCAACAGGGACTCTGGAAACACCATATATTTT.

The J gene is TRBJ1-3, the V gene TRBV5-4; D is perhaps TRBD1 (6 bases). The CDR3 covers 17 residues. With 3 bases removed from V and 3 bases from J, the gap between germline ends came to 19 bases. Germline CDR1 is SGHNT and CDR2 is YYREEE (reference sequence). In DNA form, the CDR3 reads TGTGCCAGCAGCTCCGGACAGCTCCGAGGGGATGGAAACACCATATATTTT. Its protein product is CASSSGQLRGDGNTIYF.

This clonotype was seen repeatedly, ten times or more. This rearrangement joins TRBV6-1 to TRBJ1-2; D not certain. The germline V gene encodes CDR1 MNHNS and CDR2 SASEGT. The CDR3 extends over 14 amino acids. V lost 3 bases and J lost 8, with 16 bases in between. CDR3 sequence (DNA): TGTGCCAGCAGTGACGACCCCCGGCTAGGGGGCTACACCTTC. It translates to CASSDDPRLGGYTF.

There are many counts of this clonotype. This rearrangement joins TRBV12-3 or TRBV12-4 to TRBJ1-6; D is undetermined. This CDR3 spans 14 amino acids. V shed 3 bases and J shed 7 bases, with 10 bases lying between them. The CDR3 DNA is TGTGCCAGCAGTTTTAGCCGTTACAATTCACCCCTCCACTTT. Residues: CASSFSRYNSPLHF.

This clonotype occurred many times. V usage is TRBV12-3 or TRBV12-4 and J usage is TRBJ1-1, with 7 bases identical to TRBD1. The V segment lost 3 bases and the J segment 2 bases; nucleotides outside the gene matches: 18. This CDR3 is built from 19 residues. CDR3 loop: CASSFGSWDSPPGNTEAFF. The CDR3, as DNA: TGTGCCAGCAGTTTCGGTTCGTGGGACAGCCCACCGGGCAACACTGAAGCTTTCTTT.

CDR3 residues: CASRLPGGRNEQFF. The CDR3 nucleotides are TGCGCCAGCAGGCTGCCGGGGGGGCGCAATGAGCAGTTCTTC. The J gene is TRBJ2-1, the V gene TRBV4-1; TRBD2 matches 8 bases. The ends lost 6 bases at V and 6 bases at J; junction bases unmatched: 7. The CDR3 extends over 14 amino acids. CDR1 and CDR2 from the germline V gene are MGHRA and YSYEKL.

The chain employs TRBV18 and TRBJ2-7; 10 bases agree with TRBD2. The CDR3 is made up of 13 amino acids. V trimming: 6 bases; J trimming: 2 bases; junction bases outside the gene matches: 1. Germline CDR1 is KGHSH and CDR2 is LQKENI. CDR3: CASSGTSAYEQYF. The CDR3 DNA reads as TGTGCCAGCTCGGGGACTAGCGCCTACGAGCAGTACTTC.

Only a few counts were recorded for this clonotype. The chain is built from TRBV6-1 and TRBJ1-6; no definite D call. The germline V gene has CDR1 MNHNS and CDR2 SASEGT. This CDR3 is 13 amino acids long. The V and J ends lost 4 bases and 13 bases respectively, with 14 bases between them. CDR3 loop: CASSGTPWNPLHF. The CDR3 nucleotides read TGTGCCAGCAGTGGGACCCCATGGAATCCCCTCCACTTT.

The chain couples TRBV12-5 to TRBJ1-1; D gene ambiguous. The CDR3 has 8 residues. The germline V gene has CDR1 LGHNT and CDR2 FRNRAP. Trimming cost V 7 bases and J 8 bases, with 2 bases left between them. This CDR3 reads CASAEAFF. The CDR3 DNA reads TGTGCTAGTGCCGAAGCTTTCTTT.

V is TRBV3-1 and J is TRBJ2-6, with 10 positions matching TRBD1. The CDR3 contains 14 residues. The germline V gene encodes CDR1 LGHDT and CDR2 YNNKEL (reference sequence). V lost 8 bases, J lost 4 bases, and 2 bases stayed unmatched. CDR3 amino acids: CASDRGRGANVLTF. The CDR3 DNA is TGTGCCAGCGACAGGGGGCGAGGGGCCAACGTCCTGACTTTC.